The TCR beta chain described here comes from a study of blood T cell repertoires in COVID-19. Method: immunoSEQ multiplex PCR; TCRdb's copy keeps in-frame clones and lacks some. The sample shows 130,000 or so clones, just over 85% of them seen only once. The ends were cut back, 1 base at V and 6 bases at J, with 9 bases in the middle. Germline CDR1 is LNHDA and CDR2 is SQIVND (reference sequence). The CDR3 has 14 residues. This receptor was obtained from a man aged 40-49 years with acute or convalescent COVID-19. V usage is TRBV19 and J usage is TRBJ2-2; no clear D gene. The sample comprised peripheral blood. The chain's CDR3 is CASSIAVVSGELFF. In DNA form, the CDR3 reads TGTGCCAGTAGTATAGCGGTGGTGTCCGGGGAGCTGTTTTTT.